Each of the 21 T cell receptor beta chains below was sequenced from the same sample in a study of cytomegalovirus exposure and HLA in healthy donors (dated by TCRdb to about 2017). Libraries were built with the immunoSEQ multiplex PCR assay. The multiplex PCR relied on a mix of 60 forward primers for TCR Vbeta segments and 13 reverse primers for TCR Jbeta segments. TCRdb carries this immuneACCESS record with in-frame sequences only. Its versions omit some clonotypes, under half of them owing to an unresolved V gene in the studies checked, with the rest unexplained. The sample records about 76,000 clones, more than 55% of which are singletons. The top ten constitute 4.9% of the sample. Sequencing was carried out using PBMCs. Source of these receptors: a man in his 60s in good health and CMV-seropositive.

The chain employs TRBV6-1 and TRBJ1-4, with 10 bases that match TRBD1. V trimming: 7 bases; J trimming: 8 bases; junction bases outside the gene matches: 10. Germline-derived CDR1 and CDR2 are MNHNS and SASEGT. The CDR3 spans 15 residues. As DNA, the CDR3 is TGTGCCAGCATGGAGTGGGGACAGGGGAAAGAAAAACTGTTTTTT. As protein: CASMEWGQGKEKLFF.

The rearrangement links TRBV11-2 to TRBJ2-7, with 10 bases lining up with TRBD1. The length of the CDR3 is 15 residues. The trim removed 5 bases at V and 7 bases at J, leaving 11 bases unmatched. Germline CDR1 is SGHAT and CDR2 is FQNNGV. The CDR3 DNA sequence: TGTGCCAGCAGCCCCCCCCGGACAGGGGGTGGTGAGCAGTACTTC. It codes for CASSPPRTGGGEQYF.

The rearrangement uses TRBV2 and TRBJ2-7; D possibly corresponds to TRBD1 (6 bases). Germline V CDR1 and CDR2: SNHLY, FYNNEI. V was trimmed by 5 bases and J by 0 bases, leaving 23 bases between them. The CDR3 is 18 amino acids. The CDR3 nucleotides are TGTGCCAGCAGTACTTGGGACATTCCACACATGAACTCCTACGAGCAGTACTTC. Its translation is CASSTWDIPHMNSYEQYF.

The rearrangement uses TRBV5-5 and TRBJ1-6, with 9 bases matching TRBD1. Germline loops: CDR1 SGHKS, CDR2 YYEKEE (reference sequence). CDR3 length: 16 amino acids. Unmatched junction bases numbered 14, after V lost 3 bases and J lost 13 bases. CDR3 bases: TGTGCCAGCAGCTCGCCGGGACAGGGTTCAGTTTCTCCCCTCCACTTT. Protein: CASSSPGQGSVSPLHF.

The chain joins TRBV28 to TRBJ1-2; D possibly corresponds to TRBD1 (5 bases). Per the germline V gene, CDR1 is MDHEN and CDR2 is SYDVKM. V was pared by 2 bases and J by 8 bases, with 18 bases between. This CDR3 comprises 15 residues. The CDR3 sequence is CASSLIQDPPGGYTF. CDR3 bases: TGTGCCAGCAGTTTAATACAGGACCCTCCAGGGGGCTACACCTTC.

The chain recombines TRBV6-6 with TRBJ2-5, with D perhaps matching TRBD2 (5 bases). The CDR3 spans 16 residues. Germline lookup yields CDR1 MNHNY and CDR2 SVGAGI (reference sequence). V lost 8 bases and J lost 3, with 22 bases in between. The CDR3 sequence: CASVPVDFRSKETQYF. CDR3 bases: TGTGCCAGCGTGCCCGTGGACTTTAGGTCCAAAGAGACCCAGTACTTC.

The chain couples TRBV9 to TRBJ2-3; 10 bases map to TRBD2. The CDR3 totals 15 residues. Unmatched junction bases numbered 7, after V lost 3 bases and J lost 6 bases. Germline loops: CDR1 SGDLS, CDR2 YYNGEE. The CDR3 spells CASSASGLARDTQYF. CDR3 sequence (DNA): TGTGCCAGCAGCGCTTCGGGACTAGCGCGGGATACGCAGTATTTT.

The chain carries TRBV28 and TRBJ1-1; 7 nucleotides align to TRBD1. Germline V lookup: CDR1 MDHEN, CDR2 SYDVKM. The CDR3 contains 15 residues. The V gene end was trimmed by 7 bases and the J gene end by 5 bases; junction bases not matched to a gene: 13. Written as DNA, the CDR3 is TGTGCCAGCAACCCAACGGACAGGCTCTGGACTGAAGCTTTCTTT. Translation gives CASNPTDRLWTEAFF.

This clone occurred a few times. The chain combines TRBV7-9 with TRBJ2-7; D is unresolved. This CDR3 contains 12 residues. Germline V lookup: CDR1 SEHNR, CDR2 FQNEAQ (reference sequence). V dropped 4 bases and J dropped 5 bases, with 9 bases sitting between them. CDR3 sequence reads: CASSSNRNEQYF. DNA for the CDR3: TGTGCCAGCAGCTCGAACAGAAACGAGCAGTACTTC.

This clone was counted a few times. The genes are TRBV7-2 and TRBJ2-1; a possible D gene is TRBD2 (6 bases). V was cut by 1 base and J by 5 bases, with 15 bases left in between. This CDR3 comprises 16 residues. CDR1 is SGHTA, CDR2 FQGNSA, per germline. CDR3 protein: CASSLGWRGLNNEQFF. CDR3 coding DNA: TGTGCCAGCAGCTTAGGTTGGCGGGGATTAAACAATGAGCAGTTCTTC. Full variable domain (missing parts from reference TRBV7-2 and TRBJ2-1): GAGVSQSPSNKVTEKGKDVELRCDPISGHTALYWYRQSLGQGLEFLIYFQGNSAPDKSGLPSDRFSAERTGGSVSTLTIQRTQQEDSAVYLCASSLGWRGLNNEQFFGPGTRLTVL.

J is TRBJ2-1 and V is TRBV11-3; 7 nucleotides align to TRBD2. This CDR3 is built from 13 residues. Germline CDR1 and CDR2: SGHNT and YENEEA. Trimming took 1 base from V and 10 from J; bases not matched to a gene: 4. CDR3: CASSLGILAEQFF. DNA of the CDR3: TGTGCCAGCAGCTTAGGCATACTAGCGGAGCAGTTCTTC. Full variable domain (remainder filled in from reference TRBV11-3 and TRBJ2-1): EAGVVQSPRYKIIEKKQPVAFWCNPISGHNTLYWYLQNLGQGPELLIRYENEEAVDDSQLPKDRFSAERLKGVDSTLKIQPAELGDSAVYLCASSLGILAEQFFGPGTRLTVL.

The chain links TRBV30 to TRBJ2-4; the match to TRBD2 covers 7 bases. V dropped 2 bases and J dropped 5; count of bases not matched to a gene: 3. Per the germline V gene, CDR1 is GTSNPN and CDR2 is SVGIG (reference sequence). This CDR3 has 13 residues. Here the CDR3 reads CAWSTSVENIQYF. For the CDR3, the DNA is TGTGCCTGGAGTACTAGCGTAGAAAACATTCAGTACTTC.

The chain is built from TRBV27 and TRBJ2-1, with a tentative D call TRBD2 (6 bases). Germline CDR1 and CDR2: MNHEY and SMNVEV (reference sequence). Trimming removed 1 base at V and 0 bases at J, with 10 bases between. The length of the CDR3 is 16 residues. The CDR3 coding sequence is TGTGCCAGCAGTTTATATGGGGGGAGCTCCTACAATGAGCAGTTCTTC. It is translated as CASSLYGGSSYNEQFF.

The chain recombines TRBV18 with TRBJ1-4, with 7 bases that match TRBD1. Germline V gene lookup returns CDR1 KGHSH and CDR2 LQKENI. The V segment lost 3 bases and the J segment 0 bases; nucleotides outside the gene matches: 4. This CDR3 region has 16 residues. The CDR3 region has the DNA TGTGCCAGCTCACCTCGGCAGGGGGCAACTAATGAAAAACTGTTTTTT. Amino acids: CASSPRQGATNEKLFF.

The genes are TRBV19 and TRBJ1-1; D not resolved. In germline, CDR1 is LNHDA, CDR2 SQIVND (reference sequence). Trimming took 5 bases from V and 4 from J, leaving 11 bases between them. There are 13 residues in the CDR3. Written as DNA, the CDR3 is TGTGCCAGTAGTTCCCGGGTCGGCACTGAAGCTTTCTTT. This gives the protein CASSSRVGTEAFF.

This clone was recorded a few times. The rearrangement uses TRBV7-2 and TRBJ1-4, with 8 bases fitting TRBD1. The ends lost 4 bases at V and 7 bases at J; junction bases unmatched: 8. CDR3 length: 15 residues. CDR1 is SGHTA and CDR2 is FQGNSA in the germline V gene. CDR3 nucleotide sequence: TGTGCCAGCAGCTCCAATCAGGGGGCGGGTGAAAAACTGTTTTTT. Translation: CASSSNQGAGEKLFF.

The chain couples TRBV7-2 to TRBJ1-2, with TRBD1 identical over 8 bases. CDR1 is SGHTA, CDR2 FQGNSA, per germline. J gave up 8 bases and V 4 bases, and 12 bases lay outside the gene matches. CDR3 length: 15 amino acids. The CDR3, as DNA: TGTGCCAGCAGCTCACCCTCGGGGACAGGTCACGGCTACACCTTC. It specifies CASSSPSGTGHGYTF. The complete variable domain, with remaining parts taken from reference TRBV7-2 and TRBJ1-2, reads GAGVSQSPSNKVTEKGKDVELRCDPISGHTALYWYRQSLGQGLEFLIYFQGNSAPDKSGLPSDRFSAERTGGSVSTLTIQRTQQEDSAVYLCASSSPSGTGHGYTFGSGTRLTVV.

The V call is TRBV7-9, the J call TRBJ2-3; 7 nucleotides match TRBD2. Germline CDR1 SEHNR, CDR2 FQNEAQ (reference sequence). J lost 5 bases, V lost 1 base, and 3 bases had no gene match. The CDR3 has 14 amino acids. CDR3 sequence reads: CASSLGLAGDTQYF. The CDR3 DNA follows: TGTGCCAGCAGCTTAGGACTAGCTGGAGATACGCAGTATTTT.

The J gene is TRBJ1-2, the V gene TRBV4-2; 8 bases fit TRBD1. The germline gives CDR1 LGHNA, CDR2 YNFKEQ. Trimming cost V 4 bases and J 2 bases; bases outside gene matches: 3. The CDR3 is 14 amino acids. The CDR3 DNA reads as TGTGCCAGCAGCCCCCGGGACAGGAACTATGGCTACACCTTC. This encodes CASSPRDRNYGYTF.

The rearrangement joins TRBV7-2 to TRBJ2-5; 15 bases are shared with TRBD2. V trimming: 4 bases; J trimming: 1 base; junction bases outside the gene matches: 7. This CDR3 is built from 18 residues. The germline V gene encodes CDR1 SGHTA and CDR2 FQGNSA. As DNA, the CDR3 is TGTGCCAGCAGCTCCGGACTAGCGGGGGGGTTAACCCAAGAGACCCAGTACTTC. Protein product: CASSSGLAGGLTQETQYF.

The chain employs TRBV5-1 and TRBJ2-6; the D gene is possibly TRBD1 (6 bases). V lost 1 base, J lost 0 bases, and 14 bases lay in between. CDR1 SGHRS and CDR2 YFSETQ come from the germline V gene. CDR3 length: 18 residues. The CDR3 loop reads CASSLTGISSSGANVLTF. The CDR3 region has the DNA TGCGCCAGCAGCTTGACAGGGATCTCCAGCTCTGGGGCCAACGTCCTGACTTTC.